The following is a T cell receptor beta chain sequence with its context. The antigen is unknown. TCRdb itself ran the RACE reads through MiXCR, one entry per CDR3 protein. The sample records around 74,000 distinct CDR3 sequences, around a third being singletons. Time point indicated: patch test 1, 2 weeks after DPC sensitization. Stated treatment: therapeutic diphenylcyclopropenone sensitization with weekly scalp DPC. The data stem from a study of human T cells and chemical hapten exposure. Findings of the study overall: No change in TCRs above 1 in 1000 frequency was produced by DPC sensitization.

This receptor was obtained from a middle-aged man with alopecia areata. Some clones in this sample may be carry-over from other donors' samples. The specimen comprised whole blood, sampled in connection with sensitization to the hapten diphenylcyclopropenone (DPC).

CDR3 residues: CASSSSPAANTEAFF. The CDR3 nucleotides read TGTGCCAGCAGCTCATCTCCCGCCGCGAACACTGAAGCTTTCTTT. The V call is TRBV7-8, the J call TRBJ1-1, with no clear D. The V end lost 4 bases, the J end lost 1 base, and 13 bases lay between the germline ends. The germline gives CDR1 SGHVS, CDR2 FQNEAQ. The CDR3 covers 15 residues.